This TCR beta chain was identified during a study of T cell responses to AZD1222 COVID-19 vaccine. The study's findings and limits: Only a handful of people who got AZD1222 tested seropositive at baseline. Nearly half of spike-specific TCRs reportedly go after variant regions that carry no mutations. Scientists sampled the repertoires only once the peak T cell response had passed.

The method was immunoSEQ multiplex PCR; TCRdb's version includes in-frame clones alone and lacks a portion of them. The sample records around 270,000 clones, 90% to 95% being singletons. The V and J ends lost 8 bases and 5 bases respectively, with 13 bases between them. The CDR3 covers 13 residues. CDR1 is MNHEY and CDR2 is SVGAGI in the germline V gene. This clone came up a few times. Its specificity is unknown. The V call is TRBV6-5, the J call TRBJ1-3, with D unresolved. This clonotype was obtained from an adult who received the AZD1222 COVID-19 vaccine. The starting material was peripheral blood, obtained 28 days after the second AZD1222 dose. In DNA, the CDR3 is TGTGCCAGCCGCCCAGACCAAAGAAACACCATATATTTT. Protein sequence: CASRPDQRNTIYF.